This T cell receptor (beta chain) was identified during a study of cytomegalovirus exposure and HLA in healthy donors. There are many counts of this clone. The CDR3 is 14 residues long. V dropped 3 bases and J dropped 6 bases, with 15 bases sitting between them. Germline-derived CDR1 and CDR2 are MNHEY and SMNVEV (reference sequence). The protocol was immunoSEQ multiplex PCR, while the TCRdb copy is restricted to in-frame clones and leaves out a portion. The sample has approximately 140,000 clones, 70% to 90% seen once. The chain uses TRBV27 and TRBJ2-7, with D perhaps TRBD2 (6 bases). Sequenced material: PBMCs. This TCR was sampled from a woman under 30 in good health and CMV-seropositive. The DNA for the CDR3 is TGTGCCAGCAGTTTTCTAGAGGGCGGGGCCGAGCAGTACTTC. It translates to CASSFLEGGAEQYF.